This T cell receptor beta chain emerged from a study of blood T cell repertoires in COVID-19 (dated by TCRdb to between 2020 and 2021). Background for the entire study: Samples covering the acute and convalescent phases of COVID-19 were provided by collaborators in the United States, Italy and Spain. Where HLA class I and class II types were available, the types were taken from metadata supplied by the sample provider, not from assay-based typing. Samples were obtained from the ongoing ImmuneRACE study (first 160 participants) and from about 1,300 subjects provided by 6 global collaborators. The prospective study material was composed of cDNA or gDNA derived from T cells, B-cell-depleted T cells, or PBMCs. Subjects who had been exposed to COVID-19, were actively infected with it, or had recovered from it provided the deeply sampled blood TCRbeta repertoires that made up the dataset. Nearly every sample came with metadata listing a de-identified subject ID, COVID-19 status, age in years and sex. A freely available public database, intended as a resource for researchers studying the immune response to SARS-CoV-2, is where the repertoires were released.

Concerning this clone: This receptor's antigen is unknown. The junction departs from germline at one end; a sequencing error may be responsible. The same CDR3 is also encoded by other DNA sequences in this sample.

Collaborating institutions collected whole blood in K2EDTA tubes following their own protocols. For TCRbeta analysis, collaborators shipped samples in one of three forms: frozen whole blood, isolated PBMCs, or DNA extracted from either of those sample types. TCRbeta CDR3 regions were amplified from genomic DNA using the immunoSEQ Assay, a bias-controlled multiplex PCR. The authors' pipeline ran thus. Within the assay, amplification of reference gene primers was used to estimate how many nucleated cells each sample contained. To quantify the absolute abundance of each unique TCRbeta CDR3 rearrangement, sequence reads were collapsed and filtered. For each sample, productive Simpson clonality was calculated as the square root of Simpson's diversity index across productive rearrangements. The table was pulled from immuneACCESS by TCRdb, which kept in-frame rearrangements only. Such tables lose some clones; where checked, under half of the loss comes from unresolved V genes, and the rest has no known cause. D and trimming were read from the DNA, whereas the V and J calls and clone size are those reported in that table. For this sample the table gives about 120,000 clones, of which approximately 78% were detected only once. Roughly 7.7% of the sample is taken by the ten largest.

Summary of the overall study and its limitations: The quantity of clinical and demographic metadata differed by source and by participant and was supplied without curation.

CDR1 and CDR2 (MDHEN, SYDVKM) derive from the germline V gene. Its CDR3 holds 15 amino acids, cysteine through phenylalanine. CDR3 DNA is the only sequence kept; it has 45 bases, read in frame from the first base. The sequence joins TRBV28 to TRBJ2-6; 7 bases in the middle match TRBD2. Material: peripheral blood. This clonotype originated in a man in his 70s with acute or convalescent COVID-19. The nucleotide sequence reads TGTGCCAGCAGCCGCCTTCGAAGCGGGGCTAACGTCCTGACTTTC. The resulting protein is CASSRLRSGANVLTF.